These T cell receptor beta chains were read from a single sample in a study of cytomegalovirus exposure and HLA in healthy donors. Data came from immunoSEQ multiplex PCR; TCRdb stores just in-frame clones and leaves some out. The repertoire includes about 96,000 clones, 65% to 85% of them detected once, and 13% to 15% sits in the top ten. Source material: PBMCs. These receptors all stem from an older woman in good health and CMV-seropositive. CDR3s include the opening cysteine and the closing phenylalanine or tryptophan. A D gene is named only where the DNA matches it firmly. Clone size is stated in some rows and not others, as once, few, many or a class when expanded.

v_call,d_call,cdr3_length,j_call,clone_size,cdr3_nt,cdr3_aa
TRBV5-1,-,14,TRBJ2-2,-,TGCGCCAGCAGCACTGGTGCAGGCACCGGGGAGCTGTTTTTT,CASSTGAGTGELFF
TRBV23-1,-,17,TRBJ1-4,few,TGCGCCAGCAGTCAATCGTGGGGGCACGCAACTAATGAAAAACTGTTTTTT,CASSQSWGHATNEKLFF
TRBV7-9,TRBD2,13,TRBJ2-7,-,TGTGCCAGCAGCTTACTCGCGGGAGGCGAGCAGTACTTC,CASSLLAGGEQYF
TRBV7-3,-,14,TRBJ2-7,-,TGTGCCAGCAGCTTAACTCACAGCTCCTACGAGCAGTACTTC,CASSLTHSSYEQYF
TRBV28,-,13,TRBJ2-5,once,TGTGCCAGCAGTTTAAACGGGGTGGAGACCCAGTACTTC,CASSLNGVETQYF
TRBV28,-,16,TRBJ2-7,-,TGTGCCAGCAGTTTTAGGGGTGGGGCAACTACCTACGAGCAGTACTTC,CASSFRGGATTYEQYF
TRBV18,-,15,TRBJ1-2,-,TGTGCCAGCTCACCACCGATAGGGGTCGGCTATGGCTACACCTTC,CASSPPIGVGYGYTF
TRBV27,-,15,TRBJ2-5,-,-,CASSFLAGGSIEQYF
TRBV29-1,-,12,TRBJ1-3,-,TGCAGCGCCCAAGCACAGGGCCACACCATATATTTT,CSAQAQGHTIYF
TRBV18,-,13,TRBJ2-5,-,TGTGCCAGCTCACCACCAGCTCAAGAGACCCAGTACTTC,CASSPPAQETQYF
TRBV7-3,TRBD1,15,TRBJ2-1,-,TGTGCCAGCAGCGTTACGGGACAGGGCGACAATGAGCAGTTCTTC,CASSVTGQGDNEQFF
TRBV11-3,TRBD2,14,TRBJ2-1,-,TGTGCCAGCAGCTTAGTAGCGGGGTCGAATGAGCAGTTCTTC,CASSLVAGSNEQFF
TRBV6-6,TRBD1,15,TRBJ2-5,few,TGTGCCAGCACCCGACAGGGGGCGCGTCAAGAGACCCAGTACTTC,CASTRQGARQETQYF
TRBV7-8,TRBD1,14,TRBJ2-7,-,TGTGCCAGCAGCCTGACAGGGGGAAGGTACGAGCAGTACTTC,CASSLTGGRYEQYF
TRBV19,TRBD1,16,TRBJ2-7,-,TGTGCCAGTAGTAATCTCCCGGGACAGGGGCACTACGAGCAGTACTTC,CASSNLPGQGHYEQYF
TRBV5-5,TRBD1,18,TRBJ1-6,-,TGTGCCAGCAGCTCGTACTTCAGGGACAGGGTAATTCATTCACCCCTCCACTTT,CASSSYFRDRVIHSPLHF
TRBV5-4,-,13,TRBJ2-7,-,TGTGCCAGCAGCTCGACAGAAATTTACGAGCAGTACTTC,CASSSTEIYEQYF
TRBV2,TRBD2,14,TRBJ2-2,-,TGTGCCAGCAGGGAGCTAGCGGTTCGGGGGGAGCTGTTTTTT,CASRELAVRGELFF
TRBV27,TRBD1,15,TRBJ1-5,once,TGTGCCAGCAGTTTCTCACAGGGGAACAATCAGCCCCAGCATTTT,CASSFSQGNNQPQHF
TRBV15,TRBD2,17,TRBJ2-2,-,TGTGCCACCAGCAGAGATAGCGGGAGGCCGAACACCGGGGAGCTGTTTTTT,CATSRDSGRPNTGELFF
TRBV7-2,-,18,TRBJ1-2,few,TGTGCCAGCAGCTTAGCTCCTCCGGGACTCTCGACTAACTATGGCTACACCTTC,CASSLAPPGLSTNYGYTF
TRBV28,TRBD1,15,TRBJ2-1,-,TGTGCCAGCAGTTCACCCGGGACAGGGAGCAATGAGCAGTTCTTC,CASSSPGTGSNEQFF
TRBV5-1,TRBD2,13,TRBJ2-3,few,TGCGCCAGCAGCCTTTCCGGGAGGGATACGCAGTATTTT,CASSLSGRDTQYF
TRBV2,-,11,TRBJ2-7,-,TGTGCCAGCTTGCGGTTGTACGAGCAGTACTTC,CASLRLYEQYF
TRBV7-2,TRBD2,15,TRBJ2-3,-,TGTGCCAGCAGCTTAATCGGGGGGACGACAGATACGCAGTATTTT,CASSLIGGTTDTQYF
TRBV30,-,12,TRBJ1-1,-,TGTGCCTGGACCCCCAGTGGTACTGAAGCTTTCTTT,CAWTPSGTEAFF